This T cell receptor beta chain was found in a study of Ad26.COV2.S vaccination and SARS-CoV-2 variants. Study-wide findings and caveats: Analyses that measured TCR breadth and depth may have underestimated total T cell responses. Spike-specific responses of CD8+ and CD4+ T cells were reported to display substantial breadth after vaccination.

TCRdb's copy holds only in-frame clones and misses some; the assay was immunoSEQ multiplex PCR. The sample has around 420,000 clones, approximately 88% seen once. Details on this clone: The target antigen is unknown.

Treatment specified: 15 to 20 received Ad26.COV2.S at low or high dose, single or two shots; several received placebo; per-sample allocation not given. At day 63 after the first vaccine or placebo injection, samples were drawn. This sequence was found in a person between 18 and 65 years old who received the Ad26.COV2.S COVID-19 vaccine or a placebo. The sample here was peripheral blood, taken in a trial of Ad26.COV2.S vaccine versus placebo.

Here the CDR3 reads CSVEDPNGPSSYEQYF. The CDR3 DNA reads TGCAGCGTTGAAGATCCAAACGGCCCCAGCTCCTACGAGCAGTACTTC. The rearrangement uses TRBV29-1 and TRBJ2-7; D gene unclear. This CDR3 has 16 amino acids. Germline CDR1 SQVTM, CDR2 ANQGSEA. Trimming removed 0 bases from V and 0 bases from J, with 15 bases in between.